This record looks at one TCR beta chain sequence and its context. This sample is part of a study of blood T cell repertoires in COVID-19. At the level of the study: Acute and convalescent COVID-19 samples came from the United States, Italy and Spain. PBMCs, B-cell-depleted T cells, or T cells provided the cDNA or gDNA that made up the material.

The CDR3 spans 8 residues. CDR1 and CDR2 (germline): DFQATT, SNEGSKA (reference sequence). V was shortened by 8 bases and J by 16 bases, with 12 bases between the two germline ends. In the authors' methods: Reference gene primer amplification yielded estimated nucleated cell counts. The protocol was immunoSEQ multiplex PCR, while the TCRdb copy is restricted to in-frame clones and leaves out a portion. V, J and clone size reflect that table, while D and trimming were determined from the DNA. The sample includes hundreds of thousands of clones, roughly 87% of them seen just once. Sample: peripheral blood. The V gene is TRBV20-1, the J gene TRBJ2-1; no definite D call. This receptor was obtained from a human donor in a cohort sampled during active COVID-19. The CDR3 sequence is CSPTSDFF. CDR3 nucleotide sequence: TGCAGTCCAACAAGCGATTTCTTC.